This T cell receptor beta chain was observed in a study of vaccination and CD4 T cells after COVID-19. Overall study context: Spike peptides, overlapping and drawn from SARS-CoV-2, HCoV-NL63, HCoV-OC43 and HCoV-229E, were used to stimulate cells.

On this clonotype: Its specificity is unknown.

Oncomine TCR Beta short-read sequencing was applied to DNA from cultured CD4+ T cells. TCRdb re-analysed the PCR reads in MiXCR, keeping a single row per CDR3 protein. The sample comprises around 10,000 distinct CDR3 sequences, about 75% of which are singletons, and 10% rests with the top ten. Indicated treatment: approximately 9-day PBMC culture with coronavirus spike peptide pools or control peptides (ViraFEST assay). Expansion of antigen-specific T cells with peptide pools by ViraFEST preceded sequencing of TCRs. V lost 3 bases to trimming and J lost 4 bases, with 12 bases between them. Germline CDR1 reads MNHEY; CDR2 reads SMNVEV (reference sequence). The CDR3 is 14 amino acids.

The chain couples TRBV27 to TRBJ1-2, with D uncertain. This receptor was identified in a human donor who had recovered from COVID-19. The sequenced material came from CD4+ T cells from blood, cultured in vitro. The CDR3, as DNA: TGTGCCAGCAGTTTGAACATGGGCGTCTATGGCTACACCTTC. Translation: CASSLNMGVYGYTF.